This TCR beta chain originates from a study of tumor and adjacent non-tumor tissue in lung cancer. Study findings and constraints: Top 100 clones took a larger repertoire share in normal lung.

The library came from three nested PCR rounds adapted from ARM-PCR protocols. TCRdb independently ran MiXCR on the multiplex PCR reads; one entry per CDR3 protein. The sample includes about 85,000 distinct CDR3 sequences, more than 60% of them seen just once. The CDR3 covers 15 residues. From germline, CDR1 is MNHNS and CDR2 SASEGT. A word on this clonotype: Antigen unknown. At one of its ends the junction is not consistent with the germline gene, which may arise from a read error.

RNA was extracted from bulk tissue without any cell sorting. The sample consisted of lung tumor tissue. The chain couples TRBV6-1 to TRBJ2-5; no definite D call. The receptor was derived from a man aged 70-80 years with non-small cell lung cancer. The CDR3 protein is CANSPIGRLQETQYF. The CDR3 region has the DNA TGTGCCAACAGTCCCATTGGGCGCCTTCAAGAGACCCAGTACTTC.